The 21 T cell receptor beta chains below come from one sample, sequenced in a study of blood T cell repertoires in COVID-19. The repertoire was sequenced with immunoSEQ multiplex PCR; TCRdb's copy has only in-frame clones and lacks some. The table records 60,000 or so clones, approximately 87% of them present only once. Source material: peripheral blood. The source of these receptors is a man in his 60s with active or convalescent COVID-19.

V usage is TRBV5-8 and J usage is TRBJ2-7; D perhaps matches TRBD2 (6 bases). The length of the CDR3 is 14 residues. The germline CDR1 and CDR2 sequences are SGHTS and YDEGEE. Deletions cut 0 bases from V and 4 bases from J, with 11 bases between. In DNA form, the CDR3 reads TGTGCCAGCAGCTTGGAAGCCGGGACTTACGAGCAGTACTTC. Its protein product is CASSLEAGTYEQYF.

The V call is TRBV3-1 (or the pseudogene TRBV3-2), the J call TRBJ2-1, with 12 positions matching TRBD2. CDR3 length: 16 residues. CDR1 is LGHDT and CDR2 is YNNKEL in the germline V gene (reference sequence). V gave up 4 bases and J gave up 8 bases; unmatched junction bases: 9. CDR3 residues: CASSLSSGRAGHEQFF. The DNA for the CDR3 is TGTGCCAGCAGCCTCTCTAGCGGGAGGGCCGGCCATGAGCAGTTCTTC.

The rearrangement links TRBV6-1 to TRBJ2-1, with 11 nucleotides matching TRBD2. CDR1 MNHNS and CDR2 SASEGT come from the germline V gene. CDR3 length: 15 residues. Losses at the gene ends were 3 bases for V and 4 bases for J; bases not matched to a gene: 2. CDR3 in DNA: TGTGCCAGCAGTGATAGCGGGAGGGTTTACAATGAGCAGTTCTTC. It specifies CASSDSGRVYNEQFF.

The V and J genes are TRBV19 and TRBJ2-1; 8 positions match TRBD2. The trim removed 6 bases at V and 0 bases at J, leaving 4 bases unmatched. Germline-derived CDR1 and CDR2 are LNHDA and SQIVND (reference sequence). This CDR3 spans 15 amino acids. CDR3 DNA: TGTGCCAGTAGGACGGGGGGGAGCTCCTACAATGAGCAGTTCTTC. Its translation is CASRTGGSSYNEQFF.

This chain connects TRBV11-2 to TRBJ1-1; 7 bases align to TRBD1. The V gene end was trimmed by 5 bases and the J gene end by 1 base; junction bases not matched to a gene: 7. CDR1 is SGHAT and CDR2 is FQNNGV in the germline V gene. The CDR3 has 15 residues. The chain's CDR3 is CASSPRQGSNTEAFF. In nucleotides, the CDR3 is TGTGCCAGCAGCCCCCGACAGGGATCGAACACTGAAGCTTTCTTT.

This chain connects TRBV14 to TRBJ1-1, with D possibly TRBD1 on 5 matching bases. The ends were cut back, 4 bases at V and 3 bases at J, with 12 bases in the middle. The germline CDR1 and CDR2 sequences are SGHDN and FVKESK. The CDR3 sequence is 14 residues long. Here the CDR3 reads CASSPKAGDTEAFF. In DNA, the CDR3 is TGTGCCAGCAGCCCCAAAGCGGGGGACACTGAAGCTTTCTTT.

This rearrangement joins TRBV5-1 to TRBJ1-1; D is undetermined. Germline V CDR1 and CDR2: SGHRS, YFSETQ. The germline V and J ends were trimmed by 0 bases and 1 base, with 4 bases remaining between them. The CDR3 has 13 residues. This CDR3 reads CASSLGENTEAFF. CDR3 in DNA: TGCGCCAGCAGCTTGGGAGAGAACACTGAAGCTTTCTTT.

Details on this clone: Other DNA sequences in the same sample also yield this CDR3. The chain couples TRBV27 to TRBJ1-5; 9 bases agree with TRBD1. The germline CDR1 and CDR2 sequences are MNHEY and SMNVEV (reference sequence). V dropped 5 bases and J dropped 1; count of bases not matched to a gene: 6. The CDR3 is 16 amino acids. CDR3 sequence (DNA): TGTGCCAGCAGTCCCCTCGACAGGGGGAGCAATCAGCCCCAGCATTTT. Amino acid sequence: CASSPLDRGSNQPQHF.

The chain links TRBV6-5 to TRBJ1-4, with unresolved D. The germline V gene has CDR1 MNHEY and CDR2 SVGAGI. V gave up 8 bases and J gave up 3 bases, with 10 bases separating them. The CDR3 has 13 residues. The CDR3 sequence is CASEARSNEKLFF. CDR3 nucleotides: TGTGCCAGCGAGGCCAGATCTAATGAAAAACTGTTTTTT.

The rearrangement links TRBV5-1 to TRBJ1-1, with 9 bases aligning to TRBD1. The CDR3 contains 15 residues. V lost 3 bases, J lost 6 bases, and 9 bases stayed unmatched. In germline, CDR1 is SGHRS, CDR2 YFSETQ. CDR3 DNA sequence: TGCGCCAGCAGCTGGGACAGGGAGAGAAGTTCTGAAGCTTTCTTT. Translation: CASSWDRERSSEAFF. The complete variable domain, with remaining parts taken from reference TRBV5-1 and TRBJ1-1, reads KAGVTQTPRYLIKTRGQQVTLSCSPISGHRSVSWYQQTPGQGLQFLFEYFSETQRNKGNFPGRFSGRQFSNSRSEMNVSTLELGDSALYLCASSWDRERSSEAFFGQGTRLTVV.

The rearrangement joins TRBV13 to TRBJ2-3; D perhaps matches TRBD1 (7 bases). V dropped 5 bases and J dropped 5 bases, with 17 bases sitting between them. The CDR3 has 15 residues. Germline CDR1 PRHDT, CDR2 FYEKMQ (reference sequence). CDR3 DNA: TGTGCCAGCAGCGCCGGGACTCCAGGGGGAGATACGCAGTATTTT. Its translation is CASSAGTPGGDTQYF.

The genes are TRBV7-3 and TRBJ1-1; D gene unclear. V was clipped by 6 bases and J by 1 base, with 12 bases between them. Germline V gene data show CDR1 as SGHTA and CDR2 as FQGTGA. The CDR3 runs 14 residues. The CDR3 loop reads CASSSGLTNTEAFF. The CDR3, as DNA: TGTGCCAGCAGTTCTGGACTGACGAACACTGAAGCTTTCTTT. The full variable domain, completed using reference TRBV7-3 and TRBJ1-1, is GAGVSQTPSNKVTEKGKYVELRCDPISGHTALYWYRQSLGQGPEFLIYFQGTGAADDSGLPNDRFFAVRPEGSVSTLKIQRTERGDSAVYLCASSSGLTNTEAFFGQGTRLTVV.

The CDR3 loop reads CASRTGDRTEAFF. As DNA, the CDR3 is TGTGCCAGCAGGACAGGGGATCGAACTGAAGCTTTCTTT. J is TRBJ1-1 and V is TRBV28, with TRBD1 matching 8 bases. Trimming at V came to 6 bases and at J to 5 bases, leaving 5 bases not matched to a gene. CDR3 size: 13 residues. Germline V gives CDR1 MDHEN, CDR2 SYDVKM.

V usage is TRBV7-9 and J usage is TRBJ2-1; D possibly corresponds to TRBD2 (6 bases). The CDR3 consists of 17 residues. Germline CDR1 and CDR2: SEHNR and FQNEAQ (reference sequence). V dropped 5 bases and J dropped 4 bases, with 21 bases sitting between them. The CDR3 sequence is CASSKRSIYGRYNEQFF. CDR3 bases: TGTGCCAGCAGCAAACGTTCGATATACGGGAGATACAATGAGCAGTTCTTC.

The rearrangement uses TRBV5-1 and TRBJ2-3; weak D call: TRBD1 (5 bases). The V and J ends lost 3 bases and 4 bases respectively, with 15 bases between them. This CDR3 spans 15 amino acids. Germline-derived CDR1 and CDR2 are SGHRS and YFSETQ. The CDR3 sequence: CASSYSPTVADTQYF. Written as DNA, the CDR3 is TGCGCCAGCAGCTATTCCCCGACAGTTGCAGATACGCAGTATTTT.

This clone came up once. The chain employs TRBV5-1 and TRBJ1-3; D may be TRBD1 (6 bases). The CDR3 spans 15 residues. In germline, CDR1 is SGHRS, CDR2 YFSETQ. The V end was cut by 0 bases, the J end by 2 bases, with 9 bases between. In DNA, the CDR3 is TGCGCCAGCAGCTTGGTTCAGGGGCCTGGAAACACCATATATTTT. Protein: CASSLVQGPGNTIYF.

The CDR3 nucleotides are TGTGCCAGCAGTGGGGAGACGACAGATACGCAGTATTTT. It is translated as CASSGETTDTQYF. This rearrangement joins TRBV2 to TRBJ2-3, with D perhaps TRBD2 (5 bases). Germline-derived CDR1 and CDR2 are SNHLY and FYNNEI. The CDR3 has 13 residues. Trimming took 4 bases from V and 3 from J, leaving 8 bases between them.

The chain carries TRBV4-2 and TRBJ2-2; TRBD1 might be the D (5 bases). The CDR3 spans 15 residues. Trimming cost V 0 bases and J 1 base, with 6 bases left between them. Per the germline V gene, CDR1 is LGHNA and CDR2 is YNFKEQ. CDR3 sequence reads: CASSQDDRNTGELFF. Here the CDR3 DNA reads TGTGCCAGCAGCCAAGATGACAGGAACACCGGGGAGCTGTTTTTT.

This rearrangement joins TRBV6-6 to TRBJ1-1; TRBD1 aligns across 8 bases. The CDR3 has 16 amino acids. V lost 1 base and J lost 1; bases outside the gene matches: 5. CDR1 and CDR2 from the germline V gene are MNHNY and SVGAGI (reference sequence). This CDR3 reads CASSYYRDRPNTEAFF. The CDR3 DNA reads as TGTGCCAGCAGTTACTACCGGGACAGGCCGAACACTGAAGCTTTCTTT.

The rearrangement joins TRBV19 to TRBJ1-3; possible D gene TRBD1, 5 bases. Trimming pared 9 bases from V and 0 bases from J, leaving 9 bases between. The CDR3 totals 13 residues. CDR1 LNHDA and CDR2 SQIVND come from the germline V gene (reference sequence). The CDR3 spells CASRQSSGNTIYF. CDR3 nucleotide sequence: TGTGCCAGCCGACAGTCCTCTGGAAACACCATATATTTT.

The chain combines TRBV7-2 with TRBJ2-7; possible D gene TRBD1, 5 bases. The CDR3 runs to 14 residues. The germline V and J ends were trimmed by 1 base and 5 bases, with 12 bases remaining between them. The germline V gene encodes CDR1 SGHTA and CDR2 FQGNSA. The CDR3 DNA is TGTGCCAGCAGCTTAGGTCGCCAGGGTCACGAGCAGTACTTC. Residues: CASSLGRQGHEQYF.